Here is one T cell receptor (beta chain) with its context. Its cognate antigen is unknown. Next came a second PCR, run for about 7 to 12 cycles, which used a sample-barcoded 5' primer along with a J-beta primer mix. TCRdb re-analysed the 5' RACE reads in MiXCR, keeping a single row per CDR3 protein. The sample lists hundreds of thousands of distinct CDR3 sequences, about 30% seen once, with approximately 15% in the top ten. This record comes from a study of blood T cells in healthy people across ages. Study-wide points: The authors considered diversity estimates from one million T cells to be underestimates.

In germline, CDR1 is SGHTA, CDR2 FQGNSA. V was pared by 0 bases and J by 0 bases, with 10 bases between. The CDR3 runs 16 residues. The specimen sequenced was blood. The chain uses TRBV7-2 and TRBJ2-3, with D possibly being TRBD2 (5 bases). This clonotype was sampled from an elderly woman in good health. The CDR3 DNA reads TGTGCCAGCAGCTTAGCTAGCGATGCTAGCACAGATACGCAGTATTTT. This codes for CASSLASDASTDTQYF.